A single T cell receptor (beta chain) is shown here with its context. The antigen this receptor binds is unknown. Nothing much larger sits one base from this clone, and base qualities are not available. CD8 naive samples were obtained by positive selection for CCR7 among CD45RO-negative cells, yielding a CD45RA+CCR7+ population from which TemRA cells were excluded. Donors were healthy HIV-negative adults with no recently reported acute infections or vaccinations. All donors were Caucasian adults living in Nashville, Tennessee, USA. After blood collection by leukapheresis, PBMCs were isolated using Ficoll-Histopaque density gradient centrifugation and then cryopreserved in the vapor phase of liquid nitrogen. Purity and quantity of every magnetically sorted T cell population were checked by analytical flow cytometry. Each sorted fraction had its genomic DNA isolated and then quantified by UV absorbance on a Nanodrop 2000c.

As encoded in the germline V gene, CDR1 is SGHAT while CDR2 is FQNNGV. Relative to germline, V is missing 5 bases and J is missing 5 bases, with 5 bases of the junction outside any gene match. The CDR3 has 13 amino acids, counting the end cysteine and phenylalanine. CDR3 DNA only is kept here, 39 bases in frame from base 1. The data stem from a study of shared clonotypes between healthy human individuals (TCRdb year 2020). In terms of the full investigation: The cohort comprised a couple of women and a few men aged 18 to 49 years. For each donor, CD4 naive and CD4 memory were each given three plates, CD8 naive was given two plates, and CD8 memory was given one plate. To estimate repertoire size and how much clonotype sharing occurs between individuals, the study deeply sequenced the blood TCR repertoires of five or six healthy adults. To increase sequencing depth and limit assay-specific biases, different laboratories used diverse techniques to prepare libraries and sequence TCR repertoires. Each donor's leukapheresis produced roughly between about 0.8 and 10 billion PBMCs. Broader findings and caveats from the paper: Sampling was limited to blood, and TCR repertoires in tissue likely differ from TCR repertoires in blood. Because the study included a small number of donors, the genetic and exposure-history diversity represented was limited. Incomplete sequencing was indicated by rarefaction of sorted-subset datasets, despite the large sequencing depth. Compared with non-shared clonotypes, clonotypes shared by all four sorted-subset donors had higher generation probabilities. Naive subsets generally had larger estimated clonotype richness than memory subsets did. Approximately 5% of naive CD4, approximately 3.7% of naive CD8, 2.3% of memory CD4, and about 0.4% of memory CD8 clonotypes were shared across several donors. Based on pairwise subsampling, the degree of clonotype sharing among donors was expected to be affected by sequencing depth.

TCR CDR3 regions were amplified from genomic DNA by multiplex PCR using the deep immunoSEQ assay. For each cell subset, the extracted genomic DNA was distributed evenly across all wells of several immunoSEQ 96-well plates, and each plate served as one replicate. For sorted subsets, about 200 ng genomic DNA, equal to some 28,000 T cell genomes, was loaded into each replicate PCR. Purified libraries were measured with a Qubit 3.0 fluorometer, size-checked on a Bioanalyzer 2100, and measured again with the KAPA Library Quantification kit. Each immunoSEQ 96-well plate was sequenced on its own single-read 150-cycle Illumina NextSeq 550 flow cell. The authors processed their data as follows. The immunoSEQ output contained only junctional sequences without quality scores, so filtering could not match that applied to full-length reads. To assign V/J genes and CDR3, sequences were annotated against IMGT germline references using PyIR, a Python wrapper for IgBLAST v1.9. Any read was removed if the V/J assignment was weak (E-value above 1e-6), the CDR3 was missing, or the read contained stop codons, out-of-frame junctions, or ambiguous translated residues. V3J clonotypes were defined as sequences sharing the same inferred V gene, J gene, and CDR3 amino acid sequence. Percentage overlap between repertoires was computed as shared unique clonotypes divided by the size of the smaller repertoire. Repertoire richness was assessed with RTK rarefaction, the Chao1 estimator, and Recon v2.1 estimates of unobserved clonotypes. Generation probabilities were computed with OLGA for all TCRbeta clonotypes obtained by the gDNA method from a few donors. TCRdb mirrors the immuneACCESS table, restricted to in-frame sequences. Some clones are absent from its copies; in checked studies, under half trace to an unresolved V gene, and the reason for the others is unknown. V and J calls and clone size are given by that table; D and trimming were obtained from the DNA. The sample contains 760,000 or so clones, 90% to 97% of them found a single time. Less than 0.25% of the sample is in the top ten clones.

In this chain, TRBV11-2 is recombined with TRBJ2-5, with TRBD2 matching 7 junction bases. The sequencing input was naive CD8+ T cells sorted from blood. What the cell subset or site label conveys for this sample: CD45RA+CCR7+. This TCR derives from a man aged 25 to 45 in good health. Read as DNA, the sequence is TGTGCCAGCAGCCACACTAGCGAGGAGACCCAGTACTTC. Translated, this gives CASSHTSEETQYF.